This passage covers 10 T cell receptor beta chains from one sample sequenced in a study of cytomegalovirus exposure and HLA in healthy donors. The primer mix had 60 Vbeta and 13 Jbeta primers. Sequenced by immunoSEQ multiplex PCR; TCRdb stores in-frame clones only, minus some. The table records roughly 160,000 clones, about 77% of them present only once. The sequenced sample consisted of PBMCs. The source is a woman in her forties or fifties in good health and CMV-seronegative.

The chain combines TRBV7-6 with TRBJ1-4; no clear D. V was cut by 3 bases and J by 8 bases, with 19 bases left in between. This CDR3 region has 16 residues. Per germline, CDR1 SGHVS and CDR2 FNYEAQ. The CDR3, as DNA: TGTGCCAGCAGCTTCCTCTCTTACTCAGCGGGAGAAAAACTGTTTTTT. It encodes CASSFLSYSAGEKLFF. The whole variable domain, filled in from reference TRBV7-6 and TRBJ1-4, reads GAGVSQSPRYKVTKRGQDVALRCDPISGHVSLYWYRQALGQGPEFLTYFNYEAQQDKSGLPNDRFSAERPEGSISTLTIQRTEQRDSAMYRCASSFLSYSAGEKLFFGSGTQLSVL.

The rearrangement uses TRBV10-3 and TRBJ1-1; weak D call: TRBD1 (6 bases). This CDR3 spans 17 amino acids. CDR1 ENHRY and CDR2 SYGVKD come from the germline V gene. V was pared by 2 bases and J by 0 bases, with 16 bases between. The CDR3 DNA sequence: TGTGCCATCAGTGAGATGGGGGCAGGGTCCATGAACACTGAAGCTTTCTTT. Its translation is CAISEMGAGSMNTEAFF.

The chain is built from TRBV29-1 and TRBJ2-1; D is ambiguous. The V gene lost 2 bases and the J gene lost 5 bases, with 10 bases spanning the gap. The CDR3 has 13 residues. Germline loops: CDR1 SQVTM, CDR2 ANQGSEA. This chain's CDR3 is CSVERSWNNEQFF. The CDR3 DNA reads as TGCAGCGTTGAAAGGAGCTGGAACAATGAGCAGTTCTTC.

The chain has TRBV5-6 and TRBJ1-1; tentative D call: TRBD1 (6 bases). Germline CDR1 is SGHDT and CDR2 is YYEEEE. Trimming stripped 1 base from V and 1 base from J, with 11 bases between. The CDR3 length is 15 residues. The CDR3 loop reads CASSLRGTPNTEAFF. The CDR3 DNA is TGTGCCAGCAGCTTGAGAGGGACACCGAACACTGAAGCTTTCTTT.

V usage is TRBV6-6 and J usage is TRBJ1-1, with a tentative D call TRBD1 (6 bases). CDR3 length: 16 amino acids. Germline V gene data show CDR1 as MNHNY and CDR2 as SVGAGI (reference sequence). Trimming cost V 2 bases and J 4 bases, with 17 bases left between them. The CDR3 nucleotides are TGTGCCAGCAGTTACGGGGGGCCGCGGGGGGGCACTGAAGCTTTCTTT. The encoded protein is CASSYGGPRGGTEAFF.

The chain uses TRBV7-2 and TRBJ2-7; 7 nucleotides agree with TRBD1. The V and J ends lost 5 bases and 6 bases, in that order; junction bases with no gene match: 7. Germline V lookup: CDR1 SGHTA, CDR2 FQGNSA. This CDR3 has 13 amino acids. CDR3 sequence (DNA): TGTGCCAGCAGCCTGGACAGGTTCCTCGAGCAGTACTTC. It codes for CASSLDRFLEQYF.

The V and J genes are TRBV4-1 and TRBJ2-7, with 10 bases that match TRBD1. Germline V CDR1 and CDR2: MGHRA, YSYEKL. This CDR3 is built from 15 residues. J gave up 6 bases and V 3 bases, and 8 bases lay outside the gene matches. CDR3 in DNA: TGCGCCAGCAGCCAGACAGGGGGCGCTTCGGGCGAGCAGTACTTC. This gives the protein CASSQTGGASGEQYF.

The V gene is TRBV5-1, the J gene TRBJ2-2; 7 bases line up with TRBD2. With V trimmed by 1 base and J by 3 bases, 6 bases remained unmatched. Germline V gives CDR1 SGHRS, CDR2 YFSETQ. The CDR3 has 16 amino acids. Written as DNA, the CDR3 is TGCGCCAGCAGCTTGAGTCCTAGCGGCGACACCGGGGAGCTGTTTTTT. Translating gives CASSLSPSGDTGELFF.

CDR3 sequence: CASSEHSGGGYNEQFF. As DNA, the CDR3 is TGTGCCAGCAGTGAGCATAGCGGGGGGGGCTACAATGAGCAGTTCTTC. The J gene is TRBJ2-1, the V gene TRBV6-1, with 11 positions matching TRBD2. V lost 3 bases to trimming and J lost 3 bases; unmatched junction nucleotides: 4. The CDR3 is made up of 16 amino acids. In germline, CDR1 is MNHNS, CDR2 SASEGT.

The CDR3 sequence is CASSPRTGGYEQYF. The CDR3 DNA reads as TGTGCCAGCAGCCCGCGGACAGGGGGCTACGAGCAGTACTTC. This chain uses TRBV7-9 with TRBJ2-7; TRBD1 aligns across 10 bases. The V and J ends lost 5 bases and 3 bases, in that order; junction bases with no gene match: 4. CDR3 length: 14 amino acids. Germline V gives CDR1 SEHNR, CDR2 FQNEAQ (reference sequence).